Following are 32 T cell receptor beta chains from one sample sequenced in a study of identical twins. TCRdb recomputed calls from the 5' RACE reads with MiXCR, one row per CDR3 protein. Of approximately 240,000 distinct CDR3 sequences in the sample, more than 13% are singletons; the top ten hold approximately 8.2%. Sample: memory (CD45RO+) T cells sorted from blood. Source of these receptors: a woman aged 18-35 years in good health.

The CDR3: CASSRNRGHGYTF. DNA of the CDR3: TGTGCCAGCAGCCGGAACAGGGGACATGGCTACACCTTC. This chain links TRBV12-3 or TRBV12-4 with TRBJ1-2; 7 bases fit TRBD1. CDR3 length: 13 amino acids. V dropped 6 bases and J dropped 6; count of bases not matched to a gene: 7.

This clonotype was counted a few times. This chain connects TRBV5-1 to TRBJ2-4, with TRBD1 as a possible D gene (5 bases). The CDR3 is 16 amino acids. Germline CDR1 reads SGHRS; CDR2 reads YFSETQ. Deletions cut 0 bases from V and 6 bases from J, with 16 bases between. Here the CDR3 DNA reads TGCGCCAGCAGCTTGGGAGGCGGCTTAAGGGGAAACATTCAGTACTTC. It translates to CASSLGGGLRGNIQYF.

This clonotype was seen ten or more times. The rearrangement links TRBV20-1 to TRBJ2-3, with 8 bases aligning to TRBD2. The CDR3 extends over 16 amino acids. Germline assignment: CDR1 DFQATT and CDR2 SNEGSKA (reference sequence). V shed 2 bases and J 5 bases; nucleotides not matched to a gene: 12. CDR3 coding DNA: TGCAGTGCTAGAAACGTCTTTGGCGGGGGGCTAGATACGCAGTATTTT. Its protein is CSARNVFGGGLDTQYF.

The chain carries TRBV7-8 and TRBJ2-1; 7 bases align to TRBD1. V shed 3 bases, J shed 5 bases, and the junction held 7 bases outside the gene matches. The CDR3 is made up of 15 amino acids. Germline values: CDR1 SGHVS, CDR2 FQNEAQ. This chain's CDR3 is CASSLRQGPNNEQFF. CDR3 DNA sequence: TGTGCCAGCAGCTTGAGACAGGGACCTAACAATGAGCAGTTCTTC.

This clonotype appeared a few times. The chain has TRBV11-3 and TRBJ2-7; 8 positions agree with TRBD1. The CDR3 sequence is 16 residues long. Germline V CDR1 and CDR2: SGHNT, YENEEA. The ends lost 3 bases at V and 1 base at J; junction bases unmatched: 8. Here the CDR3 DNA reads TGTGCCAGCAGCTTCTGGCCCGACAGGGGATCCTACGAGCAGTACTTC. This translates into CASSFWPDRGSYEQYF.

The chain recombines TRBV3-1 with TRBJ2-1; D unclear. Trimming pared 6 bases from V and 0 bases from J, leaving 12 bases between. The CDR3 spans 15 residues. Germline assignment: CDR1 LGHDT and CDR2 YNNKEL (reference sequence). In nucleotides, the CDR3 is TGTGCCAGCAGTGTTGACACTCGCTCCTACAATGAGCAGTTCTTC. Translation gives CASSVDTRSYNEQFF.

This clonotype was observed a handful of times. The gene calls are TRBV10-2 and TRBJ1-4; D possibly corresponds to TRBD1 (6 bases). Germline lookup yields CDR1 WSHSY and CDR2 SAAADI. V dropped 2 bases and J dropped 10 bases, with 14 bases sitting between them. The CDR3 runs to 14 residues. In DNA form, the CDR3 reads TGCGCCAGCAGTGAGAGGGGGACCTTAGGAAAACTGTTTTTT. Amino acid sequence: CASSERGTLGKLFF.

This sequence joins TRBV3-1 and TRBJ2-5; 9 bases fit TRBD2. Germline V gene lookup returns CDR1 LGHDT and CDR2 YNNKEL (reference sequence). The CDR3 sequence is 13 residues long. V gave up 4 bases and J gave up 5 bases; unmatched junction bases: 2. The CDR3, as DNA: TGTGCCAGCAGCCGGCTAGCGGGGGAGACCCAGTACTTC. It is translated as CASSRLAGETQYF.

This clonotype has a count of ten or more. The chain uses TRBV7-8 and TRBJ1-5; a weak D match, TRBD1 (6 bases). Germline lookup yields CDR1 SGHVS and CDR2 FQNEAQ. V was trimmed by 2 bases and J by 6 bases, leaving 14 bases between them. The CDR3 has 15 amino acids. The CDR3 DNA is TGTGCCAGCAGCTTACATCAGGGGCCGGGTCAGCCCCAGCATTTT. Translation: CASSLHQGPGQPQHF. Supplemented by reference TRBV7-8 and TRBJ1-5, the full variable domain reads GAGVSQSPRYKVAKRGQDVALRCDPISGHVSLFWYQQALGQGPEFLTYFQNEAQLDKSGLPSDRFFAERPEGSVSTLKIQRTQQEDSAVYLCASSLHQGPGQPQHFGDGTRLSIL.

The CDR3 sequence: CASSYSSTDTQYF. The CDR3 nucleotides are TGTGCCAGCAGTTACTCATCCACAGATACGCAGTATTTT. The chain joins TRBV6-2 or TRBV6-3 to TRBJ2-3; D uncertain. The germline V gene has CDR1 MNHEY and CDR2 SVGEGT. Trimming stripped 0 bases from V and 2 bases from J, with 3 bases between. This CDR3 region has 13 residues.

A word on this clonotype: The junction departs from the called germline gene at one end, perhaps through a read error. The CDR3 nucleotides are TGTGCCAGCAGTTACCAGTCCTCCGAGCAGTACTTC. This sequence encodes CASSYQSSEQYF. The chain employs TRBV6-2 or TRBV6-3 and TRBJ2-7; D not certain. Per germline, CDR1 MNHEY and CDR2 SVGEGT. The CDR3 consists of 12 residues.

J is TRBJ2-3 and V is TRBV7-6, with 10 bases matching TRBD2. Germline lookup yields CDR1 SGHVS and CDR2 FNYEAQ. V shed 6 bases, J shed 2 bases, and the junction held 5 bases outside the gene matches. CDR3 length: 15 residues. The CDR3 here is CASSSSGSVTDTQYF. CDR3 nucleotides: TGTGCCAGCAGTTCTAGCGGGAGTGTCACAGATACGCAGTATTTT.

The V and J genes are TRBV20-1 and TRBJ1-1, with D possibly matching TRBD1 (6 bases). Trimming cost V 6 bases and J 7 bases, with 18 bases left between them. CDR1 is DFQATT and CDR2 is SNEGSKA in the germline V gene (reference sequence). The length of the CDR3 is 13 residues. The CDR3: CSAGRQVRDEAFF. The CDR3 DNA follows: TGCAGTGCAGGACGACAGGTGCGAGATGAAGCTTTCTTT.

In this sample, this clonotype turned up a few times. This chain connects TRBV4-3 to TRBJ1-2; D is uncertain. Germline V CDR1 and CDR2: LGHNA, YSLEER. V was shortened by 3 bases and J by 8 bases, with 19 bases between the two germline ends. The CDR3 is 15 amino acids. The DNA of the CDR3 is TGCGCCAGCAGCCATGGAGGTGAAGGGCTATACGGCTACACCTTC. Its protein product is CASSHGGEGLYGYTF.

The J gene is TRBJ1-1, the V gene TRBV9; D unclear. From germline, CDR1 is SGDLS and CDR2 YYNGEE. Trimming took off 2 bases at V and 1 base at J, with 6 bases between the two ends. The CDR3 has 13 residues. This CDR3 reads CASSVRWNTEAFF. Written as DNA, the CDR3 is TGTGCCAGCAGCGTCCGTTGGAACACTGAAGCTTTCTTT.

The chain carries TRBV7-9 and TRBJ1-4; tentative D call: TRBD1 (5 bases). The CDR3 runs 15 residues. Germline CDR1 reads SEHNR; CDR2 reads FQNEAQ (reference sequence). V was cut by 5 bases and J by 2 bases, with 12 bases left in between. This chain's CDR3 is CASSPLAGTNEKLFF. CDR3 in DNA: TGTGCCAGCAGCCCCCTGGCAGGGACTAATGAAAAACTGTTTTTT.

A few counts support this clonotype. V usage is TRBV11-3 and J usage is TRBJ2-5; TRBD1 agrees at 8 bases. Trimming cost V 2 bases and J 5 bases; bases outside gene matches: 13. This CDR3 has 17 amino acids. The germline V gene encodes CDR1 SGHNT and CDR2 YENEEA. The CDR3 sequence is CASSLSGGGFFLETQYF. The CDR3 nucleotides are TGTGCCAGCAGCTTATCAGGGGGCGGTTTTTTTTTGGAGACCCAGTACTTC.

Relative to its sample, this clonotype is medium-sized. V and J are TRBV20-1 and TRBJ1-3; D not resolved. CDR1 is DFQATT and CDR2 is SNEGSKA in the germline V gene (reference sequence). Trimming took 0 bases from V and 0 from J, leaving 9 bases between them. The CDR3 extends over 15 amino acids. CDR3 sequence reads: CSARDRQSSGNTIYF. The CDR3 DNA follows: TGCAGTGCTAGAGATCGGCAGAGCTCTGGAAACACCATATATTTT.

The chain carries TRBV27 and TRBJ2-6; 9 bases align to TRBD1. V dropped 7 bases and J dropped 1; count of bases not matched to a gene: 8. Germline V CDR1 and CDR2: MNHEY, SMNVEV (reference sequence). The CDR3 covers 17 residues. This CDR3 is CASTPDRGPSGANVLTF. The CDR3 nucleotides read TGTGCCAGCACCCCGGACAGGGGTCCGTCTGGGGCCAACGTCCTGACTTTC. Supplemented by reference TRBV27 and TRBJ2-6, the full variable domain reads EAQVTQNPRYLITVTGKKLTVTCSQNMNHEYMSWYRQDPGLGLRQIYYSMNVEVTDKGDVPEGYKVSRKEKRNFPLILESPSPNQTSLYFCASTPDRGPSGANVLTFGAGSRLTVL.

This chain connects TRBV4-2 to TRBJ2-1, with D possibly called TRBD1 or TRBD2 (5 bases each). Germline loops: CDR1 LGHNA, CDR2 YNFKEQ. CDR3 length: 14 residues. The germline V and J ends were trimmed by 2 bases and 9 bases, with 14 bases remaining between them. The CDR3 region is CASSQLGAVGEQFF. The CDR3 DNA sequence: TGTGCCAGCAGCCAACTCGGGGCAGTGGGTGAGCAGTTCTTC.

This clonotype was picked up a small number of times. V and J are TRBV20-1 and TRBJ2-7; 8 nucleotides agree with TRBD1. Germline trimming cut 3 bases from V and 5 bases from J; bases unmatched to any gene: 6. The germline V gene encodes CDR1 DFQATT and CDR2 SNEGSKA (reference sequence). The CDR3 is 13 residues long. The chain's CDR3 is CSAREDRVNEQYF. CDR3 sequence (DNA): TGCAGTGCTAGGGAGGACAGGGTCAACGAGCAGTACTTC.

The rearrangement uses TRBV14 and TRBJ2-3; no firm D call. Germline-derived CDR1 and CDR2 are SGHDN and FVKESK. Between the trimmed V and J ends, which lost 3 bases and 6 bases, there was a span of 10 bases. CDR3 size: 13 residues. The CDR3 loop is CASSQGFRDTQYF. CDR3 nucleotides: TGTGCCAGCAGCCAGGGGTTTAGGGATACGCAGTATTTT.

The chain recombines TRBV7-2 with TRBJ2-1; the match to TRBD1 covers 8 bases. The CDR3 length is 13 residues. V shed 4 bases, J shed 7 bases, and the junction held 3 bases outside the gene matches. CDR1 and CDR2 (germline): SGHTA, FQGNSA. The CDR3 region has the DNA TGTGCCAGCAGCTCTTGGACAGGGAATGAGCAGTTCTTC. Its translation: CASSSWTGNEQFF.

This clonotype came up a few times. The chain couples TRBV7-2 to TRBJ2-1, with D possibly TRBD2 on 6 matching bases. CDR1 and CDR2 from the germline V gene are SGHTA and FQGNSA. The CDR3 runs 14 residues. V dropped 4 bases and J dropped 3 bases, with 10 bases sitting between them. The DNA for the CDR3 is TGTGCCAGCAGCTCGGGACTCATCTACAATGAGCAGTTCTTC. This gives the protein CASSSGLIYNEQFF.

This clonotype has a count of ten or more. Here the CDR3 DNA reads TGTGCCAGCAGCTTCTCGGCGCTTAACTATGGCTACACCTTC. It translates to CASSFSALNYGYTF. The genes are TRBV7-9 and TRBJ1-2, with no clear D. From germline, CDR1 is SEHNR and CDR2 FQNEAQ (reference sequence). CDR3 length: 14 residues. V was shortened by 3 bases and J by 1 base, with 9 bases between the two germline ends.

The chain carries TRBV27 and TRBJ2-7, with 8 bases that match TRBD1. Germline assignment: CDR1 MNHEY and CDR2 SMNVEV (reference sequence). The CDR3 extends over 17 amino acids. The V and J ends lost 5 bases and 6 bases, in that order; junction bases with no gene match: 18. The CDR3 protein is CASSPRPGQVLPLEQYF. CDR3 DNA sequence: TGTGCCAGCAGTCCACGACCGGGACAGGTCTTACCTCTCGAGCAGTACTTC.

This clonotype has only a few counts. The rearrangement uses TRBV19 and TRBJ1-2; D is undetermined. Germline CDR1 is LNHDA and CDR2 is SQIVND (reference sequence). Trimming pared 5 bases from V and 4 bases from J, leaving 17 bases between. The CDR3 consists of 15 residues. CDR3 amino acids: CASSPDPQWGYGYTF. The CDR3 coding sequence is TGTGCCAGTAGTCCCGACCCTCAGTGGGGCTATGGCTACACCTTC.

The J gene is TRBJ2-1, the V gene TRBV10-3, with 7 bases aligning to TRBD1. There are 17 residues in the CDR3. Germline V gene sequence: CDR1 ENHRY, CDR2 SYGVKD. The V segment lost 6 bases and the J segment 0 bases; nucleotides outside the gene matches: 11. In DNA, the CDR3 is TGTGCCATCAGCGCCTCCCGGGACAGCTTCTCCTACAATGAGCAGTTCTTC. Residues: CAISASRDSFSYNEQFF.

The chain recombines TRBV6-2 or TRBV6-3 with TRBJ2-2; 8 bases align to TRBD1. Losses at the gene ends were 5 bases for V and 0 bases for J; bases not matched to a gene: 5. Germline CDR1 reads MNHEY; CDR2 reads SVGEGT. This CDR3 comprises 16 residues. The CDR3 is CASSPWGQANTGELFF. The CDR3 DNA reads as TGTGCCAGCAGTCCCTGGGGACAGGCGAACACCGGGGAGCTGTTTTTT.

In its sample, this clonotype was seen a few times. In nucleotides, the CDR3 is TGCGCCAGCAGCTCCTTCGGACAGGGAGGCTACACCTTC. It encodes CASSSFGQGGYTF. The chain has TRBV5-1 and TRBJ1-2, with 8 bases fitting TRBD1. This CDR3 is 13 amino acids long. V lost 3 bases and J lost 8; bases outside the gene matches: 6. Germline lookup yields CDR1 SGHRS and CDR2 YFSETQ.

This clonotype showed up just a few times. This sequence joins TRBV7-6 and TRBJ1-6, with D tentatively TRBD1 (6 bases). Germline CDR1 and CDR2: SGHVS and FNYEAQ. The CDR3 consists of 15 residues. V lost 1 base and J 7 bases, leaving 11 bases between the germline ends. Here the CDR3 DNA reads TGTGCCAGCAGCTTAGGTGGCAGGGGAAATTCACCCCTCCACTTT. Translation: CASSLGGRGNSPLHF.

The chain employs TRBV19 and TRBJ2-6; no clear D. The ends were cut back, 6 bases at V and 0 bases at J, with 6 bases in the middle. The germline V gene encodes CDR1 LNHDA and CDR2 SQIVND (reference sequence). The CDR3 sequence is 14 residues long. The chain's CDR3 is CASREISGANVLTF. CDR3 sequence (DNA): TGTGCCAGTAGGGAAATCTCTGGGGCCAACGTCCTGACTTTC.